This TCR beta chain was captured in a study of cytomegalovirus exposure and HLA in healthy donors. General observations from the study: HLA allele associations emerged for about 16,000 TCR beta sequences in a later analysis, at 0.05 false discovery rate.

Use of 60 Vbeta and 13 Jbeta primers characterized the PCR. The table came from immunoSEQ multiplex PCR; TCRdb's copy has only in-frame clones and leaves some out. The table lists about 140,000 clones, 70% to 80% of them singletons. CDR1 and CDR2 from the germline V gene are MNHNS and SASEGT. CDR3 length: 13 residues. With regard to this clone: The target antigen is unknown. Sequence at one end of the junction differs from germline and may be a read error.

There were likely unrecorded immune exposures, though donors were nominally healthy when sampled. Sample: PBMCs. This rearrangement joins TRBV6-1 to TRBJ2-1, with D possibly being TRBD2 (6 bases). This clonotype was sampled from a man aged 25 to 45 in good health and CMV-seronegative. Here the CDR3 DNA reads TGTGCCAGCAGGGAAGGGGCCGGGGGTGAGCAGTTCTTC. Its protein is CASREGAGGEQFF.